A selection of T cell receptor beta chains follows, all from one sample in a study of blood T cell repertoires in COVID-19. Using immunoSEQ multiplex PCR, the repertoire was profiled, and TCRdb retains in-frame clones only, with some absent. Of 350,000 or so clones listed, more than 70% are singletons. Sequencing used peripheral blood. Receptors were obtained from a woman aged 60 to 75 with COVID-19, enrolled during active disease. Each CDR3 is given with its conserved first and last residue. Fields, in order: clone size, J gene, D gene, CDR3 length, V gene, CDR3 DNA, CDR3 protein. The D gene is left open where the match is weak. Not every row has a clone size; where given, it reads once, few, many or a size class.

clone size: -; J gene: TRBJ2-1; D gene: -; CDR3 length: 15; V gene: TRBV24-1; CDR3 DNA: TGTGCCACCAGTGATCTCGGAGCCACCTACAATGAGCAGTTCTTC; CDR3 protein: CATSDLGATYNEQFF
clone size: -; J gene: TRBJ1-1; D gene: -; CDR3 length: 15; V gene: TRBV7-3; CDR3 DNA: TGTGCCAGCAGCTCGCCCCCAGGGTTGGACACTGAAGCTTTCTTT; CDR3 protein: CASSSPPGLDTEAFF
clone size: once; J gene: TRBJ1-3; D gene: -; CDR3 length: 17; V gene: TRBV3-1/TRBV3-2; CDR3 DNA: TGTGCCAGCAGCCGCCGGGGGGGGGTCAACTCTGGAAACACCATATATTTT; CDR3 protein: CASSRRGGVNSGNTIYF
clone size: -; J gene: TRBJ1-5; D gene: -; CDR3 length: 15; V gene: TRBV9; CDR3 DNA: TGTGCCAGCAGCTTCACAGACAGAAGCAATCAGCCCCAGCATTTT; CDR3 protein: CASSFTDRSNQPQHF
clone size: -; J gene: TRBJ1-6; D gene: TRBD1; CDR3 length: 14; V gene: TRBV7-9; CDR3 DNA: TGTGCCAGCAGCCCACAGGGGGCCAATTCACCCCTCCACTTT; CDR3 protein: CASSPQGANSPLHF
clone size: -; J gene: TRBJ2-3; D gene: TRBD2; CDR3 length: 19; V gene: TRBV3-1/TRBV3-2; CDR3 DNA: TGTGCCAGCAGCCGACTAGGTGGTCTAGCGGGGGCTTTCACAGATACGCAGTATTTT; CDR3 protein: CASSRLGGLAGAFTDTQYF
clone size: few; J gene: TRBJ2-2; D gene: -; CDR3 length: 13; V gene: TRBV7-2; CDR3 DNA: TGTGCCAGCAGCCCCCGTTACACCGGGGAGCTGTTTTTT; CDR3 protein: CASSPRYTGELFF
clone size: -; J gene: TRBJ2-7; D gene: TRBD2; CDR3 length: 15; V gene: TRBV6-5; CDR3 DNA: TGTGCCAGCAGTCAGGGACTAGCGGGGCCCCGTGAGCAGTACTTC; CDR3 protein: CASSQGLAGPREQYF
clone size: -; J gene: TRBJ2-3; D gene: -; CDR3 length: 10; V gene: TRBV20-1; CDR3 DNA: TGCAGTCCAGATAGCGATACGCAGTATTTT; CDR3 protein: CSPDSDTQYF
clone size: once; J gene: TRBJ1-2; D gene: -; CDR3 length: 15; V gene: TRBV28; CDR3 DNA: TGTGCCAGCAGTTTCGGGGGGCCAGCTAACTATGGCTACACCTTC; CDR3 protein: CASSFGGPANYGYTF
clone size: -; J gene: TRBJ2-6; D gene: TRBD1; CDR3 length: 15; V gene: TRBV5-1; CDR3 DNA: TGCGCCAGCAGCGTAGACAGGGCTGGGGCCAACGTCCTGACTTTC; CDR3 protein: CASSVDRAGANVLTF
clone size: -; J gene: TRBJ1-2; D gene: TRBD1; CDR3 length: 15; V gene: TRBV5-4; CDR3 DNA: TGTGCCAGCAGCTCGACAGGGACCCTAGGCTATGGCTACACCTTC; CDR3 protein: CASSSTGTLGYGYTF
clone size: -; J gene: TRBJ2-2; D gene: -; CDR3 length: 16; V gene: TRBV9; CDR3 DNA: TGTGCCAGCAGCGTAGGGCAGGGAATCTATCCCGGGGAGCTGTTTTTT; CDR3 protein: CASSVGQGIYPGELFF
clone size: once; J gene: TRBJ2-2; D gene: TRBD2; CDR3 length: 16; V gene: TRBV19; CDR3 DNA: TGTGCCAGTAGTATAGACAGCGGGGGTCCGACCGGGGAGCTGTTTTTT; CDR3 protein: CASSIDSGGPTGELFF
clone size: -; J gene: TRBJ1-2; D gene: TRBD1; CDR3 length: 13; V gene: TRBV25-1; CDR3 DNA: TGTGCCAGCAGTGGGACAGGGATAAGTGGCTACACCTTC; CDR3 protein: CASSGTGISGYTF
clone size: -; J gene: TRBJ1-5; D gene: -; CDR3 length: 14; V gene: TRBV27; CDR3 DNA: TGTGCCAGCAGCCCTGTGGGGGGGGATCAGCCCCAGCATTTT; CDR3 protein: CASSPVGGDQPQHF
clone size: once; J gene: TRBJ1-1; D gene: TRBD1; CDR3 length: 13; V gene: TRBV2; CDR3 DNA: TGTGCCAGTGAGACAGGGTTTAAGACTGAAGCTTTCTTT; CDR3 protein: CASETGFKTEAFF
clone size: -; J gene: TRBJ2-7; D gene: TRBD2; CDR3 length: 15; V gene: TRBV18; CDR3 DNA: TGTGCCAGCTCATCACGACTAGCGGGGGGGGACGAGCAGTACTTC; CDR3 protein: CASSSRLAGGDEQYF
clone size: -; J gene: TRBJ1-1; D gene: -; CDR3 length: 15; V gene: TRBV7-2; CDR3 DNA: TGTGCCAGCAGCTTAGGAGTCAGGGTGAACACTGAAGCTTTCTTT; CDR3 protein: CASSLGVRVNTEAFF
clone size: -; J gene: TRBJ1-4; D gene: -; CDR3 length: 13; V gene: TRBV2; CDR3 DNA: TGTGCCAGCAAAGTCAGGATCAATGAAAAACTGTTTTTT; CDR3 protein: CASKVRINEKLFF
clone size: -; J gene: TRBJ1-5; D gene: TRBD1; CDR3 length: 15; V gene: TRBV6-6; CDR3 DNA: TGTGCCACTACTCCGGGACAGGGCACCAATCAGCCCCAGCATTTT; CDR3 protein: CATTPGQGTNQPQHF
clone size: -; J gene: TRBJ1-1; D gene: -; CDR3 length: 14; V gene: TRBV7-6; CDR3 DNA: TGTGCCAGCAGCTTAAATAGAGGGAACACTGAAGCTTTCTTT; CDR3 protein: CASSLNRGNTEAFF
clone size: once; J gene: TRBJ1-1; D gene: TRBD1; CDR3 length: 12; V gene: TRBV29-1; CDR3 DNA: TGCAGCGTTTCCGGGACAGACACTGAAGCTTTCTTT; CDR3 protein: CSVSGTDTEAFF
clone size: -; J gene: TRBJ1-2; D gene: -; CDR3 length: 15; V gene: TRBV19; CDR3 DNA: TGTGCCAGTAGTTCCGAGACAGCGACGAACTATGGCTACACCTTC; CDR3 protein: CASSSETATNYGYTF
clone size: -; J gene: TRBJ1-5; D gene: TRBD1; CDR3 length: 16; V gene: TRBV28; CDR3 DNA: TGTGCCAGCAGTCCCCGAGGACAGGGCGTTTATCAGCCCCAGCATTTT; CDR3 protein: CASSPRGQGVYQPQHF
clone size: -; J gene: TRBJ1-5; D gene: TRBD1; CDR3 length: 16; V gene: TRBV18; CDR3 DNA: TGTGCCAGCTCGGCTGGGACAGCCTATAGCAATCAGCCCCAGCATTTT; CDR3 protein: CASSAGTAYSNQPQHF
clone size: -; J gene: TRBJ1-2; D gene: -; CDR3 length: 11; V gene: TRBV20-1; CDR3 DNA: TGCAGTGCTAGGCACGGTAATGGCTACACCTTC; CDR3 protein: CSARHGNGYTF
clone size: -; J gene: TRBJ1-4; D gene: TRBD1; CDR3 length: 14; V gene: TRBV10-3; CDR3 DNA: TGTGCCATCAGCGGACAGGCACGAAATGAAAAACTGTTTTTT; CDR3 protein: CAISGQARNEKLFF
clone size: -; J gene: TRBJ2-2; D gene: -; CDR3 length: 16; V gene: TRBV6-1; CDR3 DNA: TGTGCCAGCAGTGAAGCGATCGACACGAACACCGGGGAGCTGTTTTTT; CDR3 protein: CASSEAIDTNTGELFF
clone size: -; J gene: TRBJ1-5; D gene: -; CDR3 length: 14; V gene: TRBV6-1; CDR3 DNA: TGTGCCAGCAGTGAGAATCCCGGTCGTCAGCCCCAGCATTTT; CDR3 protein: CASSENPGRQPQHF
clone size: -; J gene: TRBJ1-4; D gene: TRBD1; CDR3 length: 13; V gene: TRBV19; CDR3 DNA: TGTGCCAGTCGGACAGGGGAGAATGAAAAACTGTTTTTT; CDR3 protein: CASRTGENEKLFF
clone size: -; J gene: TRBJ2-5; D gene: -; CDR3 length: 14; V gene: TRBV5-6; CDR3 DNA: TGTGCCAGCAGCTTGCCTGGGGCGGGGGAGACCCAGTACTTC; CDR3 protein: CASSLPGAGETQYF
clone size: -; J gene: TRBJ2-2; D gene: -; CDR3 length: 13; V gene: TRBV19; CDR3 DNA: TGTTCTGTTAGGGGGTCGGACACCGGGGAGCTGTTTTTT; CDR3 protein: CSVRGSDTGELFF
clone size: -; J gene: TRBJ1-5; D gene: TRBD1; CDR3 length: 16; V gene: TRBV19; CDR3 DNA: TGTGCCAGTAGTATAGTGAGAGGGGGCTACAATCAGCCCCAGCATTTT; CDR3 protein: CASSIVRGGYNQPQHF
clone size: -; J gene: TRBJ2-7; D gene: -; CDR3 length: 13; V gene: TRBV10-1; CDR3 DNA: TGCGCCAGCAGTGTCTCGGGTGTCTACGAGCAGTACTTC; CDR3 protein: CASSVSGVYEQYF
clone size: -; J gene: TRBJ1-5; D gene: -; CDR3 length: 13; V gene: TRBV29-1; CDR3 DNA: TGCAGCGTTGAGGGGAGCGGCAATCAGCCCCAGCATTTT; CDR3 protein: CSVEGSGNQPQHF
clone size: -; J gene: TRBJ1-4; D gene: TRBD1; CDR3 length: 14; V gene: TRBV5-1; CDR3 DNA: TGCGCCAGCAGCTCGGGACAGGGGGATGAAAAACTGTTTTTT; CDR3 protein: CASSSGQGDEKLFF